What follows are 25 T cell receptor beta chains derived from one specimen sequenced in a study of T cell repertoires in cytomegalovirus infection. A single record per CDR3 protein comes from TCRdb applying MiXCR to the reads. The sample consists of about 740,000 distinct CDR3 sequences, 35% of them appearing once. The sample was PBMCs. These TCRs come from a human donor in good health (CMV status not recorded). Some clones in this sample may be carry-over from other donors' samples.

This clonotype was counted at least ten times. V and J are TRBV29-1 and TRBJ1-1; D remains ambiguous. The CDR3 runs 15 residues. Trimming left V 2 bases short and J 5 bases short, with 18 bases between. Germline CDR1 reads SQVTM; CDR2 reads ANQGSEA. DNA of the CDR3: TGCAGCGTTGAATTCGGCCGGGCATTGGTGACTGAAGCTTTCTTT. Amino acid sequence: CSVEFGRALVTEAFF.

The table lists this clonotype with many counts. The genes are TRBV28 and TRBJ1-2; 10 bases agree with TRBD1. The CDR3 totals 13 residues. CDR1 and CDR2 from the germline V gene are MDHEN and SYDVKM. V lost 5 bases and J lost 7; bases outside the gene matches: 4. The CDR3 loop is CASSLTGGGGYTF. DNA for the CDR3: TGTGCCAGCAGTCTGACAGGGGGCGGTGGCTACACCTTC.

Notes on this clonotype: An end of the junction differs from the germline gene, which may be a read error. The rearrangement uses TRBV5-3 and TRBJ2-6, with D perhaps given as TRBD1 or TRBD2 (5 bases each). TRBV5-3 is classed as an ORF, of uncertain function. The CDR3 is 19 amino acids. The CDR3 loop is CASSLGPGSTNSGANVLTF. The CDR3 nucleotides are TGTGCCAGCAGCTTGGGGCCGGGATCGACCAATTCTGGGGCCAACGTCCTGACTTTC.

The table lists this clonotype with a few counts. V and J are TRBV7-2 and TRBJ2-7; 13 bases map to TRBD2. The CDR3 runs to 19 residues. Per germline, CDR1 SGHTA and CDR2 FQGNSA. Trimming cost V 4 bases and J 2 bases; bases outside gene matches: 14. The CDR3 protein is CASSSRTSGSNPRTYEQYF. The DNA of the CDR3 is TGTGCCAGCAGCTCTCGGACTAGCGGGAGTAATCCCCGCACCTACGAGCAGTACTTC.

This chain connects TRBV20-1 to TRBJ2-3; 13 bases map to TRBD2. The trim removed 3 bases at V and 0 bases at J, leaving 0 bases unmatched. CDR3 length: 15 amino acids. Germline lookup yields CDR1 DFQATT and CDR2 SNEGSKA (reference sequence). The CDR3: CSARGLAGSTDTQYF. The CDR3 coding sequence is TGCAGTGCTAGGGGACTAGCGGGGAGCACAGATACGCAGTATTTT.

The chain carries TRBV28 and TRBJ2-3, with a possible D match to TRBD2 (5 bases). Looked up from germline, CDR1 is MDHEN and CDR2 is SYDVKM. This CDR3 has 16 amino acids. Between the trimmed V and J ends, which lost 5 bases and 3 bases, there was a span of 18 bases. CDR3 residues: CASSPFEGRRTDTQYF. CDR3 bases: TGTGCCAGCAGTCCTTTTGAGGGCCGGAGAACAGATACGCAGTATTTT.

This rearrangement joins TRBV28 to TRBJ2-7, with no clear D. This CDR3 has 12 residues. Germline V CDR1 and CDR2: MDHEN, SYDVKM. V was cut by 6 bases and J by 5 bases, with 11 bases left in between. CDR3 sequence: CASRTPRNEQYF. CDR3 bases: TGTGCCAGCAGGACTCCCCGAAACGAGCAGTACTTC.

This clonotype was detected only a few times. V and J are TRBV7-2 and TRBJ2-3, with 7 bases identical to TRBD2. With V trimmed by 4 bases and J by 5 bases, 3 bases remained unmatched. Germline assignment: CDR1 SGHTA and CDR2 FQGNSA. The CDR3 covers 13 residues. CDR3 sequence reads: CASSSGGGDTQYF. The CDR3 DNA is TGTGCCAGCAGCTCGGGAGGCGGAGATACGCAGTATTTT. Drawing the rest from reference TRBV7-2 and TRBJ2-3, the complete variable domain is GAGVSQSPSNKVTEKGKDVELRCDPISGHTALYWYRQSLGQGLEFLIYFQGNSAPDKSGLPSDRFSAERTGGSVSTLTIQRTQQEDSAVYLCASSSGGGDTQYFGPGTRLTVL.

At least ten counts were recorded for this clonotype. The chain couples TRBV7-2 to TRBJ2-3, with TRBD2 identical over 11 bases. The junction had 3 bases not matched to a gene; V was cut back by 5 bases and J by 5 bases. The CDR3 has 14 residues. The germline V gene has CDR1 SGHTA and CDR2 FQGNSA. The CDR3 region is CASSPGLAGDTQYF. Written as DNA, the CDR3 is TGTGCCAGCAGCCCCGGACTAGCGGGAGATACGCAGTATTTT.

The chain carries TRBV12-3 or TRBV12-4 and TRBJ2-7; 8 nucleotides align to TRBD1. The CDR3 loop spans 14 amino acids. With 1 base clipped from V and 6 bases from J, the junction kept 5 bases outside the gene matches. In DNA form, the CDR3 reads TGTGCCAGCAGTTTAGGGACAGGGATCCGCGAGCAGTACTTC. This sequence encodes CASSLGTGIREQYF.

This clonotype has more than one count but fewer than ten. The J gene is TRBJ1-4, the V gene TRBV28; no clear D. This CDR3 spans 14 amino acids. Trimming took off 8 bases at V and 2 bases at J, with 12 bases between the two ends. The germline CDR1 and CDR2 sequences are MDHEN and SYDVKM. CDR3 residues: CASLAGFTNEKLFF. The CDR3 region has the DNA TGTGCCAGCCTTGCGGGGTTTACTAATGAAAAACTGTTTTTT.

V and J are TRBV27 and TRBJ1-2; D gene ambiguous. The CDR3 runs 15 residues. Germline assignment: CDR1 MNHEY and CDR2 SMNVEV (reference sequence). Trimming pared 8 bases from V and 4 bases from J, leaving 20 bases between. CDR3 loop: CASGTTPAVSYGYTF. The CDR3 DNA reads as TGTGCCAGCGGAACCACGCCAGCGGTCTCCTATGGCTACACCTTC.

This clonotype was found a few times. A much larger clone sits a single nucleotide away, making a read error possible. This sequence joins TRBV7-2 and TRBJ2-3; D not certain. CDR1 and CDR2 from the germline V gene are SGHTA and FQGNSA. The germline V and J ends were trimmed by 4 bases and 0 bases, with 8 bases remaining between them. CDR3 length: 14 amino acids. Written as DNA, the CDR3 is TGTGCCAGCAGCTCCAGACTGAGCACAGATACGCAGTATTTT. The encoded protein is CASSSRLSTDTQYF. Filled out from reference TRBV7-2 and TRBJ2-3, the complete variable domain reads GAGVSQSPSNKVTEKGKDVELRCDPISGHTALYWYRQSLGQGLEFLIYFQGNSAPDKSGLPSDRFSAERTGGSVSTLTIQRTQQEDSAVYLCASSSRLSTDTQYFGPGTRLTVL.

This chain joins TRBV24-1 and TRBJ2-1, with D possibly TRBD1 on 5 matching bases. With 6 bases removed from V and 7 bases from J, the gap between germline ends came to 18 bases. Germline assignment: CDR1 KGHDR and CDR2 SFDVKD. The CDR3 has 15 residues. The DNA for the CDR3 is TGTGCCACCAGTATGAGCACGACAGCGTGGAATGAGCAGTTCTTC. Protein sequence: CATSMSTTAWNEQFF.

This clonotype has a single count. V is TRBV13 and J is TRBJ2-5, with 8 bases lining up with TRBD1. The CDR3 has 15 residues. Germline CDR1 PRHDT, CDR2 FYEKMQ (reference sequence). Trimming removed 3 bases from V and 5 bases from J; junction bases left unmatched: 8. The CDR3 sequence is CASSFGQGPQETQYF. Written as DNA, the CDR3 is TGTGCCAGCAGCTTCGGACAGGGACCCCAGGAGACCCAGTACTTC.

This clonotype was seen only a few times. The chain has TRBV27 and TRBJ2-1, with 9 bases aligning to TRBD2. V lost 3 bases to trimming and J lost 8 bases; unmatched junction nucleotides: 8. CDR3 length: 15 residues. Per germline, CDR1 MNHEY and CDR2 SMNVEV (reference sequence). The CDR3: CASSFEPSGMYEQFF. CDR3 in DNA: TGTGCCAGCAGTTTCGAGCCTAGCGGGATGTATGAGCAGTTCTTC.

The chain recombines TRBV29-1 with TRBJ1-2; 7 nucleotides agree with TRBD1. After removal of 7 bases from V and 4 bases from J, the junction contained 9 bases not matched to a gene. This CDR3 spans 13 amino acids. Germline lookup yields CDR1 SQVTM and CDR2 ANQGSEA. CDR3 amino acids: CSGKGTDRYGYTF. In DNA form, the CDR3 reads TGCAGCGGGAAAGGGACAGACCGCTATGGCTACACCTTC.

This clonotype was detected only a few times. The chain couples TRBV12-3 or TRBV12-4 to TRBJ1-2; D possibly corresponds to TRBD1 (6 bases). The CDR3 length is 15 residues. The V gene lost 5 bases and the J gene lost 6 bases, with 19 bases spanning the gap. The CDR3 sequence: CASSGPGGRRDGYTF. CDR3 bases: TGTGCCAGCAGTGGTCCTGGGGGGCGCAGGGATGGCTACACCTTC.

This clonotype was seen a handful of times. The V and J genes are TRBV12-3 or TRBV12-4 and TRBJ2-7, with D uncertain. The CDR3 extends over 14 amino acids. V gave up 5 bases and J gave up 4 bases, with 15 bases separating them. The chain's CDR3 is CASSPRTARYEQYF. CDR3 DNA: TGTGCCAGCAGTCCCCGGACGGCACGGTACGAGCAGTACTTC.

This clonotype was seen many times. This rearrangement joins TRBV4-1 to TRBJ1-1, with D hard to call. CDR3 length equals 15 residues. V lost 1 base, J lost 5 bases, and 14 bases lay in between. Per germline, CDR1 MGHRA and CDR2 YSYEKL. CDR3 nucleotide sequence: TGCGCCAGCAGCCAAGTTAGCGGACCGGGGACTGAAGCTTTCTTT. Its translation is CASSQVSGPGTEAFF.

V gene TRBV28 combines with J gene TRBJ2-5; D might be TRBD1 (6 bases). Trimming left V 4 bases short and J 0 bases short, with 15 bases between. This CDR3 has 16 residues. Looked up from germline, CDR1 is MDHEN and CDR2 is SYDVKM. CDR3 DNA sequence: TGTGCCAGCAGTTACCCGGGACACGGGTACCAAGAGACCCAGTACTTC. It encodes CASSYPGHGYQETQYF. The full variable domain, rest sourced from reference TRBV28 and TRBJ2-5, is DVKVTQSSRYLVKRTGEKVFLECVQDMDHENMFWYRQDPGLGLRLIYFSYDVKMKEKGDIPEGYSVSREKKERFSLILESASTNQTSMYLCASSYPGHGYQETQYFGPGTRLLVL.

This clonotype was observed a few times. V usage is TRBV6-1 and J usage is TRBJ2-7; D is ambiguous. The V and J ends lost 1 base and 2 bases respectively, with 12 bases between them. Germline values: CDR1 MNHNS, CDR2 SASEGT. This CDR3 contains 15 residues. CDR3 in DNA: TGTGCCAGCAGTGAAGTGGACGAGAGTCCCTACGAGCAGTACTTC. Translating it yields CASSEVDESPYEQYF.

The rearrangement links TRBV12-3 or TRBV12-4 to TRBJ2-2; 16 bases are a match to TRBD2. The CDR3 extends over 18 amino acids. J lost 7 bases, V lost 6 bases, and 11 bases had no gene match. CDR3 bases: TGTGCCAGCAGCCCCGGGACTAGCGGGGGGGCCAAAGTCGGGGAGCTGTTTTTT. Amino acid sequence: CASSPGTSGGAKVGELFF.

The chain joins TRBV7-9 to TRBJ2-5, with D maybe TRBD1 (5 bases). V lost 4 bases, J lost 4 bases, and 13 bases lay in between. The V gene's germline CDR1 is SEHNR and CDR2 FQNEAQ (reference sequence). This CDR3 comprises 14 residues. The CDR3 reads CASSSGPAPETQYF. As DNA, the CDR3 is TGTGCCAGCAGCTCAGGGCCAGCCCCAGAGACCCAGTACTTC.

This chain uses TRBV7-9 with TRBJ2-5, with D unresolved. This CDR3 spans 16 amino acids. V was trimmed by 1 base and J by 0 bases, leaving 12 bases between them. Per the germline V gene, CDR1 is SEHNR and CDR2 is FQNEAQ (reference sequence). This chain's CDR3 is CASSLGQTRYQETQYF. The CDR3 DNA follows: TGTGCCAGCAGCTTAGGGCAGACCCGGTACCAAGAGACCCAGTACTTC.